This T cell receptor (beta chain) was documented in a study of technical replicates of blood from a few donors. Repertoires were generated with immunoSEQ multiplex PCR, while TCRdb's copy carries only in-frame clones and drops some. This sample has about 100,000 clones, with over 90% found just once. Trimming at V came to 4 bases and at J to 6 bases, leaving 16 bases not matched to a gene. The CDR3 runs to 17 residues. Germline loops: CDR1 SGHAT, CDR2 FQNNGV. The source of this sequence is a human donor in good health. The rearrangement uses TRBV11-2 and TRBJ2-7, with 9 nucleotides matching TRBD1. The material sequenced was T cells isolated from PBMCs. CDR3 residues: CASSSSGLRDRAVEQYF. For the CDR3, the DNA is TGTGCCAGCAGCTCCTCCGGGCTCCGGGACAGGGCTGTCGAGCAGTACTTC. Full variable domain (outside the CDR3, taken from reference TRBV11-2 and TRBJ2-7): EAGVAQSPRYKIIEKRQSVAFWCNPISGHATLYWYQQILGQGPKLLIQFQNNGVVDDSQLPKDRFSAERLKGVDSTLKIQPAKLEDSAVYLCASSSSGLRDRAVEQYFGPGTRLTVT.